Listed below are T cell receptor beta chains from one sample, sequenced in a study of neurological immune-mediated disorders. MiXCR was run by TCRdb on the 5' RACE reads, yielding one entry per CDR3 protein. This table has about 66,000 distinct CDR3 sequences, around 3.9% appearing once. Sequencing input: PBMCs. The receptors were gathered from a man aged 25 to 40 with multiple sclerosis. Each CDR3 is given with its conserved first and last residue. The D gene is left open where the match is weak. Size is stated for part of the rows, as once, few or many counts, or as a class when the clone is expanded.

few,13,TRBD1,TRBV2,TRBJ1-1,CASGRQGNTEAFF,TGTGCCAGCGGAAGACAGGGGAACACTGAAGCTTTCTTT
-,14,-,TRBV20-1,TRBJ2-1,CSARKLANYNEQFF,TGCAGTGCTAGAAAACTAGCTAACTACAATGAGCAGTTCTTC
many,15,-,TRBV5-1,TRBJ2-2,CASSQGDLNTGELFF,TGCGCCAGCAGCCAAGGGGACCTAAACACCGGGGAGCTGTTTTTT
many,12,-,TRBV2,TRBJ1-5,CASSVRGQPQHF,TGTGCCAGCAGTGTGAGGGGACAGCCCCAGCATTTT
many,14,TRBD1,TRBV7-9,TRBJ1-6,CASSLSQGGSPLHF,TGTGCCAGCAGCTTAAGTCAGGGGGGTTCACCCCTCCACTTT
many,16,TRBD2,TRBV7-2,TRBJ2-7,CASSPRASGGRYEQYF,TGTGCCAGCAGCCCGAGGGCTAGCGGGGGGCGGTACGAGCAGTACTTC
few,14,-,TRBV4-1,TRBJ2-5,CASSLTLLGETQYF,TGCGCCAGCAGCCTAACCTTATTAGGCGAGACCCAGTACTTC
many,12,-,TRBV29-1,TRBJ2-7,CSVARGTYEQYF,TGCAGCGTTGCCAGGGGCACCTACGAGCAGTACTTC
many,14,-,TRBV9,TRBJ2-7,CANTRDISDYEQYF,TGTGCCAACACCCGGGACATTTCCGACTACGAGCAGTACTTC
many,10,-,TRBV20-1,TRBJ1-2,CSAPTTGYTF,TGCAGTGCCCCTACTACTGGCTACACCTTC
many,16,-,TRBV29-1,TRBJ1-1,CSVVPGWGMTYTEAFF,TGCAGCGTTGTTCCAGGGTGGGGGATGACGTACACTGAAGCTTTCTTT
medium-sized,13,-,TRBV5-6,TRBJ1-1,CASSLELNTEAFF,TGTGCCAGCAGCTTGGAGCTGAACACTGAAGCTTTCTTT
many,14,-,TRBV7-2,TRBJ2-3,CASSQRAGTDTQYF,TGTGCCAGCAGCCAGAGGGCGGGCACAGATACGCAGTATTTT
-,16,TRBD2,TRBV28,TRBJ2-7,CASRGPAGGPDYEQYF,TGTGCCAGCCGAGGCCCGGCGGGAGGGCCTGATTACGAGCAGTACTTC
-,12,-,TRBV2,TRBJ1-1,CATAPKATEAFF,TGTGCCACCGCTCCCAAGGCCACTGAAGCTTTCTTT
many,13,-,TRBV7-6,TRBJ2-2,CASTPYYSGELFF,TGTGCCAGCACCCCGTATTACTCCGGGGAGCTGTTTTTT
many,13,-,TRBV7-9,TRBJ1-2,CASTKPSVGGYTF,TGTGCCAGCACCAAACCCTCGGTTGGTGGCTACACCTTC
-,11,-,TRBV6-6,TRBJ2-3,CATTSTDTQYF,TGTGCCACTACTAGCACAGATACGCAGTATTTT
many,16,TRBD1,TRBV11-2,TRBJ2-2,CASSFAGTGGTGELFF,TGTGCCAGCAGCTTCGCCGGGACAGGGGGCACCGGGGAGCTGTTTTTT
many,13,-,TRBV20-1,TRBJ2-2,CSARDPTRAELFF,TGCAGTGCTAGAGATCCGACCCGCGCGGAGCTGTTTTTT
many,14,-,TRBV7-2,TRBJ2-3,CASSLPDSTDTQYF,TGTGCCAGCAGCTTACCGGATAGCACAGATACGCAGTATTTT
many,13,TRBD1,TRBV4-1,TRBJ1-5,CASLPQGNQPQHF,TGCGCCAGCCTCCCACAGGGGAATCAGCCCCAGCATTTT
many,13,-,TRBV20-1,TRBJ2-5,CSASTTIQETQYF,TGCAGTGCTAGTACCACTATCCAAGAGACCCAGTACTTC
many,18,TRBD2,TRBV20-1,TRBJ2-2,CSARDTRAGGEATGELFF,TGCAGTGCTAGAGATACCCGAGCGGGGGGCGAAGCAACCGGGGAGCTGTTTTTT
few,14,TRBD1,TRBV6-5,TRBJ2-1,CASSWGQPYNEQFF,TGTGCCAGCAGTTGGGGACAGCCCTACAATGAGCAGTTCTTC
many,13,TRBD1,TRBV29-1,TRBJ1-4,CSVGTGEGEKLFF,TGCAGCGTTGGTACAGGGGAAGGTGAAAAACTGTTTTTT
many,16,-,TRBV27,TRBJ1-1,CASSLVGGGSNTEAFF,TGTGCCAGCAGTTTAGTCGGTGGGGGCTCGAACACTGAAGCTTTCTTT
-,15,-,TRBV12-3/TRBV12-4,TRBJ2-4,CASGQRPSAKNIQYF,TGTGCCAGCGGCCAAAGGCCTAGCGCGAAAAACATTCAGTACTTC
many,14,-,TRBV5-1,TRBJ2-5,CASSELGAQETQYF,TGCGCCAGCAGTGAGCTCGGGGCACAAGAGACCCAGTACTTC
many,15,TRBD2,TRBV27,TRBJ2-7,CASSRGTSGSYEQYF,TGTGCCAGCAGTCGAGGGACTAGCGGTTCCTACGAGCAGTACTTC
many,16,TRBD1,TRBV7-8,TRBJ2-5,CASSFMEDRVKETQYF,TGTGCCAGCAGCTTCATGGAGGACAGGGTAAAAGAGACCCAGTACTTC
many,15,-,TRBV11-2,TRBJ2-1,CASSLDPGDYNEQFF,TGTGCCAGCAGCTTAGACCCAGGGGACTACAATGAGCAGTTCTTC
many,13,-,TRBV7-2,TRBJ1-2,CASSLGAYYGYTF,TGTGCCAGCAGCTTAGGCGCTTACTATGGCTACACCTTC
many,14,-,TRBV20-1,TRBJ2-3,CGASDDLAFDTQYF,TGCGGTGCTAGCGACGACCTAGCTTTCGATACGCAGTATTTT
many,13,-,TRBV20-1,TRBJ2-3,CSAPGEGTDTQYF,TGCAGTGCTCCCGGGGAGGGCACAGATACGCAGTATTTT
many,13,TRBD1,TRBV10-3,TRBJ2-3,CAIGQGDSDTQYF,TGTGCCATCGGACAGGGGGACTCAGATACGCAGTATTTT
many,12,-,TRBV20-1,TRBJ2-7,CSAGGQGYEQYF,TGCAGTGCTGGGGGGCAGGGGTACGAGCAGTACTTC
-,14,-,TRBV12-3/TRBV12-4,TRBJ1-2,CASSFDRINYGYTF,TGTGCCAGCAGTTTCGACAGAATTAACTATGGCTACACCTTC
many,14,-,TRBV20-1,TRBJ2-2,CSAPSGTPSGELFF,TGCAGTGCTCCCTCCGGGACCCCAAGCGGGGAGCTGTTTTTT
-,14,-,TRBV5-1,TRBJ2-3,CASCQTDPFGTQYF,TGCGCCAGCTGCCAAACGGACCCCTTTGGTACGCAGTATTTT
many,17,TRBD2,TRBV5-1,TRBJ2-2,CASSLRTSGSYTGELFF,TGCGCCAGCAGCCTTAGGACTAGCGGGAGTTACACCGGGGAGCTGTTTTTT